This record looks at one T cell receptor (beta chain) sequence and its context. Treatment-naive patients with stable or active relapsing-remitting disease were the multiple sclerosis controls. Random hexamers primed reverse transcription of about 0.45 to 1 ug RNA. TCRdb recomputed calls from the immunoSEQ multiplex PCR reads with MiXCR, one row per CDR3 protein. The repertoire includes a few hundred thousand distinct CDR3 sequences, 80% to 95% of them detected once, and approximately 0.072% sits in the top ten. This record comes from a study of CD8 T cells in Susac syndrome. Trimming took 2 bases from V and 0 from J, leaving 7 bases between them. This CDR3 comprises 14 residues. Germline assignment: CDR1 MNHNY and CDR2 SVGAGI (reference sequence).

Material for sequencing was CD4+ T cells from PBMCs. V is TRBV6-6 and J is TRBJ1-1, with D tentatively TRBD1 (5 bases). This TCR was recovered from a human donor with multiple sclerosis. The CDR3 sequence: CASSYATVNTEAFF. CDR3 sequence (DNA): TGTGCCAGCAGTTACGCGACAGTGAACACTGAAGCTTTCTTT.